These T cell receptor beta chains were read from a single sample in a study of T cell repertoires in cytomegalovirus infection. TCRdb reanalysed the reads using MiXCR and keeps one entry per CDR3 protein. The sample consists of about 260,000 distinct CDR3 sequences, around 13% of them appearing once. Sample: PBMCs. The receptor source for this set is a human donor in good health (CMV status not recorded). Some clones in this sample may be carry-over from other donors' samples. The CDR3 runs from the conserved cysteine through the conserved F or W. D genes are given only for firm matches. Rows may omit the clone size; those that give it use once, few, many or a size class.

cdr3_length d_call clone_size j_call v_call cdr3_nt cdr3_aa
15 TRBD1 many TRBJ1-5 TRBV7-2 TGTGCCAGCAGCTTAGTGGGACAGCTGAATCAGCCCCAGCATTTT CASSLVGQLNQPQHF
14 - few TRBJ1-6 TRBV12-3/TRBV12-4 TGTGCCAGCAGTTTTTCTACCTATAATTCACCCCTCCACTTT CASSFSTYNSPLHF
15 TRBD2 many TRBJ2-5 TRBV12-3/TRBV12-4 TGTGCCAGTAAGACTAGCGGGGCCCCAGGGGAGACCCAGTACTTC CASKTSGAPGETQYF
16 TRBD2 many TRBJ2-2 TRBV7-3 TGTGCCAGCAGCTTATTAGCGGGGGGTCCCACCGGGGAGCTGTTTTTT CASSLLAGGPTGELFF
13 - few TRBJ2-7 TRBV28 TGTGCCAGCCCCGGGGCAGGAGAAGACGAGCAGTACTTC CASPGAGEDEQYF
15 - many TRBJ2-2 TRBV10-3 TGTGCCAGCCGACAGGGTCGGGAGGACACCGGGGAGCTGTTTTTT CASRQGREDTGELFF
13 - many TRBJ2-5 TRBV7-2 TGTGCCAGCAGCGGGAGTTTTCAAGAGACCCAGTACTTC CASSGSFQETQYF
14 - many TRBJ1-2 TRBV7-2 TGTGCCAGCAGCTTAACACGGGCGGCCCATGGCTACACCTTC CASSLTRAAHGYTF
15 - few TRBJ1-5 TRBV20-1 TGCAGTGCTAGAGAGACAGACTATAGCAATCAGCCCCAGCATTTT CSARETDYSNQPQHF
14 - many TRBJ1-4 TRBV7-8 TGTGCCAGCAGCAAAGGGCAGGGGCATGAAAAACTGTTTTTT CASSKGQGHEKLFF
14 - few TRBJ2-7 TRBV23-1 TGCGCCAGCATTCAACCGGGACGCTACTACGAGCAGTACTTC CASIQPGRYYEQYF
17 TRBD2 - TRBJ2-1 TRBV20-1 TGCAGTGCTAGACTAGGGGGGGCTAGCGGGGGGATATATGAGCAGTTCTTC CSARLGGASGGIYEQFF
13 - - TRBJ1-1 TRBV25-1 TGTGCCAGCAAGCCCTGGGGCCTTGATGAAGCTTTCTTT CASKPWGLDEAFF
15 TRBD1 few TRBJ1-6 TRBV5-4 TGTGCCAGCAGCTTGAATACAGGGGATAATTCACCCCTCCACTTT CASSLNTGDNSPLHF
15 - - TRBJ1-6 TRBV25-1 TGTGCCAGCGGAGGTGGAGGGAGCGGACAATCACCCCTCCACTTT CASGGGGSGQSPLHF
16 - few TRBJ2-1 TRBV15 TGTGCCACCAGCGGCAGGGGACGTAAATCCTACAATGAGCAGTTCTTC CATSGRGRKSYNEQFF
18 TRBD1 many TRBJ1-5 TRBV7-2 TGTGCCAGCAGCTTAAGGACAGGCCACCCTTGGAGCAATCAGCCCCAGCATTTT CASSLRTGHPWSNQPQHF
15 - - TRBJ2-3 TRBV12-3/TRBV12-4 TGTGCCAGCACCCTTCGGTCAGGGGGCACAGATACGCAGTATTTT CASTLRSGGTDTQYF
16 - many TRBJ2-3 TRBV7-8 TGTGCCAGCAGCCCTAGGGGGGCGGGGGTCACAGATACGCAGTATTTT CASSPRGAGVTDTQYF
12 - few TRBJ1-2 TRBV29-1 TGCAGCGTTGAAGAGGACTTCTATGGCTACACCTTC CSVEEDFYGYTF
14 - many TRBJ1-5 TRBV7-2 TGTGCCAGCAGCGTCAGTGGGGGCCATCAGCCCCAGCATTTT CASSVSGGHQPQHF
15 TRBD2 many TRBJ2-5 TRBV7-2 TGTGCCAGCAGCTTAGGCGGGAGGACTCAAGAGACCCAGTACTTC CASSLGGRTQETQYF
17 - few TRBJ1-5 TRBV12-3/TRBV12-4 TGTGCCAGCAGTTTAGGGGCAGGCTCATATAGCAATCAGCCCCAGCATTTT CASSLGAGSYSNQPQHF
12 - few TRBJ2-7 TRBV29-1 TGCAGCGTGCTGGACAGCTCCTACGAGCAGTACTTC CSVLDSSYEQYF
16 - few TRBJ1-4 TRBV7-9 TGTGCCAGCAGCTTTTTTCAAACAGGGAAAAGTGGGAAACTGTTTTTT CASSFFQTGKSGKLFF
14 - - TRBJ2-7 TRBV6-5 TGTGCCAGCAGTTACCGAGCGGAGGACTACGAGCAGTACTTC CASSYRAEDYEQYF
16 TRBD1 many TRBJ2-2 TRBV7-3 TGTGCCAGCAGCCCTAGACAGGGGGCGGGCACCGGGGAGCTGTTTTTT CASSPRQGAGTGELFF
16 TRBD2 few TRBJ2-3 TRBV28 TGTGCCAGCAGTTCCCCTACTAGCGGAAAGACAGATACGCAGTATTTT CASSSPTSGKTDTQYF
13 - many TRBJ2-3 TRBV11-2 TGTGCCAGCAGCGGGACTGCTGTGGGCACGCAGTATTTT CASSGTAVGTQYF
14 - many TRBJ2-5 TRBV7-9 TGTGCCAGCAGCTTAGGGTCAGGAAAAGAGACCCAGTACTTC CASSLGSGKETQYF
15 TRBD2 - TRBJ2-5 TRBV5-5 TGTGCCAGCAGCCGGCCCCCGCGGGAGCAAGAGACCCAGTACTTC CASSRPPREQETQYF
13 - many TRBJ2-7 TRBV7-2 TGTGCCAGCAGCTTAGTTGTGGGATACGAGCAGTACTTC CASSLVVGYEQYF